The rows below give T cell receptor beta chains drawn from one sample of a study of T cells in Graves' hyperthyroidism and ophthalmopathy. TCRdb re-analysed the multiplex PCR reads in MiXCR, keeping a single row per CDR3 protein. This table has under 300,000 distinct CDR3 sequences, 25% to 30% appearing once. Source material: blood. The receptors come from a middle-aged man with Graves' hyperthyroidism that later progressed to Graves' ophthalmopathy. Both conserved end residues are part of each CDR3. A D gene is named only where the DNA matches it firmly. Size values are once, few and many counts, or a class for expanded clones, and some rows have none.

V	J	D	size	DNA	CDR3
TRBV24-1	TRBJ2-4	TRBD1	.	TGTGCCACCAGTGATTTGCGCCACCGGGACAGGGTCCACCAGAAAAACATTCAGTACTTC	CATSDLRHRDRVHQKNIQYF
TRBV7-9	TRBJ1-1	.	many	TGTGCCAGCAGCTTAGTGACGGGGCAATGGACTGAAGCTTTCTTT	CASSLVTGQWTEAFF
TRBV20-1	TRBJ2-5	.	.	TGCAGTGCTAGAGACTGGAGGGCAGGAGAGACCCAGTACTTC	CSARDWRAGETQYF
TRBV5-1	TRBJ2-2	.	many	TGCGCCAGCACCCAGGGGCGGAACACCGGGGAGCTGTTTTTT	CASTQGRNTGELFF
TRBV27	TRBJ2-7	TRBD2	many	TGTGCCAGCAGTTTACTCGGCGGGGGAGGCGAGCAGTACTTC	CASSLLGGGGEQYF
TRBV12-3/TRBV12-4	TRBJ1-2	.	many	TGTGCCAGCGGCCCGAGGACTAACTATGGCTACACCTTC	CASGPRTNYGYTF
TRBV20-1	TRBJ1-2	TRBD1	many	TGCAGTGCTGTACAGGGGGCGTTCGATGGCTACACCTTC	CSAVQGAFDGYTF
TRBV2	TRBJ2-7	.	.	TGTGCCAGCAGTGAAGCGTACCTGGAGTGGCAGTACTTC	CASSEAYLEWQYF
TRBV28	TRBJ2-5	.	once	TGTGCCAGCAGTTTACGGGTTGGGAAGGAGACCCAGTACTTC	CASSLRVGKETQYF
TRBV13	TRBJ1-3	.	many	TGTGCCAGCAGCCATAGGAACTCTGGAAACACCATATATTTT	CASSHRNSGNTIYF
TRBV2	TRBJ2-7	TRBD2	few	TGTGCCAGCAGACCGGGCGGGACTAGCGGTTCCTACGAGCAGTACTTC	CASRPGGTSGSYEQYF
TRBV6-2/TRBV6-3	TRBJ2-7	.	.	TGTGCCAGCAGGAACTCGGGAGCTCTCTCAGAGCAGTACTTC	CASRNSGALSEQYF
TRBV12-3/TRBV12-4	TRBJ2-6	.	many	TGTGCCAGCAGTACAACCCCGGGACGGAACTCTGGGGCCAACGTCCTGACTTTC	CASSTTPGRNSGANVLTF
TRBV9	TRBJ2-7	.	.	TGTGCCAGCAGTGACCCGGGGTATACCAAGGAGCAGTACTTC	CASSDPGYTKEQYF
TRBV2	TRBJ2-4	TRBD1	many	TGTGCCAGCACCGGACAGGGCTTGGCCAAAAACATTCAGTACTTC	CASTGQGLAKNIQYF
TRBV6-2/TRBV6-3	TRBJ2-2	TRBD2	many	TGTGCCAGCAGTTACTCGGCTAGCGGGATAAGGGGTGGCGGGGAGCTGTTTTTT	CASSYSASGIRGGGELFF
TRBV19	TRBJ2-7	.	medium-sized	TGTGCCAGTAGTTGGAGTTGGGGCTACGAGCAGTACTTC	CASSWSWGYEQYF
TRBV6-1	TRBJ2-7	.	many	TGTGCCAGCAGTGAGTCCGACCCGTGGCAGGGATCCTACGAGCAGTACTTC	CASSESDPWQGSYEQYF
TRBV2	TRBJ1-1	TRBD1	many	TGTGCCAGCAGGGGCATAGGACAGGGGGCCGCTGAAGCTTTCTTT	CASRGIGQGAAEAFF
TRBV30	TRBJ2-2	.	many	TGTGCCTGGAGTCCCGACAGGCTGGGTCCCGGGGAGCTGTTTTTT	CAWSPDRLGPGELFF
TRBV19	TRBJ2-7	.	few	TGTGCCAGTAGTCCGGGACCGTCCTCCTACGAGCAGTACTTC	CASSPGPSSYEQYF
TRBV5-1	TRBJ2-5	.	many	TGCGCCAGCAGCTTGGACAGCCCCAAAATGTCCCAGTACTTC	CASSLDSPKMSQYF
TRBV28	TRBJ2-7	TRBD1	many	TGTGCCAGCAGTTTAGGGGGGGACAGGGGGAAAGAGCAGTACTTC	CASSLGGDRGKEQYF
TRBV6-2/TRBV6-3	TRBJ1-1	TRBD1	.	TGTGCCAGCAGTCCCCCGGCGTACAGGGGAATTATGAACACTGAAGCTTTCTTT	CASSPPAYRGIMNTEAFF
TRBV7-2	TRBJ2-7	.	many	TGTGCCAGCAGTCGAAGCGCTAGGGGCGAGCAGTACTTC	CASSRSARGEQYF
TRBV7-6	TRBJ1-5	.	many	TGTGCCAGCAGCCTGGCGCCAGGGATTCAGCCCCAGCATTTT	CASSLAPGIQPQHF
TRBV4-2	TRBJ2-5	.	many	TGTGCCAGCAGCTCCCACGGGACCCAAGAGACCCAGTACTTC	CASSSHGTQETQYF
TRBV5-1	TRBJ2-5	.	.	TGCGCCAGCAGCTTGGCCTTCGGGCCCTCCCCCCAAGAGACCCAGTACTTC	CASSLAFGPSPQETQYF
TRBV12-3/TRBV12-4	TRBJ2-7	.	.	TGTGCCAGCAGTTTAGCCCAGGGCCGAGAGCTCTACGAGCAGTACTTC	CASSLAQGRELYEQYF
TRBV24-1	TRBJ2-5	.	.	TGTGCCACCAGTGACCCAAGTGGGGGGCTCCAAGAGACCCAGTACTTC	CATSDPSGGLQETQYF
TRBV28	TRBJ1-1	.	many	TGTGCCAGCAGTGCACCGGTTAACACTGAAGCTTTCTTT	CASSAPVNTEAFF
TRBV14	TRBJ2-7	.	many	TGTGCCAGCAGCCAAGAGTCCCACGAGCAGTACTTC	CASSQESHEQYF
TRBV6-2/TRBV6-3	TRBJ1-1	.	.	TGTGCCAGCAGTTATCCCCGCTTCGGACAGCACACTGAAGCTTTCTTT	CASSYPRFGQHTEAFF
TRBV20-1	TRBJ1-2	.	many	TGCAGTGCTAGGAGACAGGTTTATGGCTACACCTTC	CSARRQVYGYTF
TRBV24-1	TRBJ2-7	.	few	TGTGCCACCAGTGATTTAACCGTGCAGTACTTC	CATSDLTVQYF
TRBV27	TRBJ2-4	.	.	TGTGCCAGCAGTTCGCCAATTCTAGCCAAAAACATTCAGTACTTC	CASSSPILAKNIQYF
TRBV27	TRBJ2-7	.	many	TGTGCCAGCAGTTTAGCCAGGCTACGAGAGCAGTACTTC	CASSLARLREQYF
TRBV24-1	TRBJ1-5	.	many	TGTGCCACCAGTGATCCGCGGGACAGCAATCAGCCCCAGCATTTT	CATSDPRDSNQPQHF
TRBV29-1	TRBJ2-5	.	many	TGCAGCGCCCAGCCTAGCGCCCAAGGACCCCAGTACTTC	CSAQPSAQGPQYF
TRBV12-3/TRBV12-4	TRBJ1-1	TRBD1	many	TGTGCCAGCAGTCAACCGGGACAGGGGACTGAAGCTTTCTTT	CASSQPGQGTEAFF
TRBV10-2	TRBJ1-1	.	.	TGCGCCAGCAGGGAGGGGACTGAAGCTTTCTTT	CASREGTEAFF
TRBV19	TRBJ2-5	TRBD1	many	TGTGCCAGTAATCGAAGGACAGGGGCGTTAGAGACCCAGTACTTC	CASNRRTGALETQYF
TRBV2	TRBJ1-2	.	many	TGTGCCAGCATCATTCAGCAGGGCGGCTACACCTTC	CASIIQQGGYTF
TRBV12-3/TRBV12-4	TRBJ1-5	TRBD1	.	TGTGCCAGCAGTTGGAGGGGGCATCAGCCCCAGCATTTT	CASSWRGHQPQHF
TRBV6-5	TRBJ2-5	.	.	TGTGCCAGCAGTTACCGCTTCTCCCCAGGAGGCCAAGAGACCCAGTACTTC	CASSYRFSPGGQETQYF
TRBV2	TRBJ2-7	TRBD2	many	TGTGCCAGCAGCACTCTCCGGGGGGTTCACGAGCAGTACTTC	CASSTLRGVHEQYF
TRBV5-1	TRBJ2-7	TRBD1	many	TGCGCCAGCAGCTCGTCCGGGACAGGGGTCTACGAGCAGTACTTC	CASSSSGTGVYEQYF
TRBV6-1	TRBJ1-1	.	.	TGTGCCAGCAGTGAATACAACCTTAACACTGAAGCTTTCTTT	CASSEYNLNTEAFF
TRBV6-5	TRBJ1-3	.	few	TGTGCCAGCAGTTACAGGAGCTCTGGAAACACCATATATTTT	CASSYRSSGNTIYF
TRBV4-1	TRBJ2-7	.	many	TGCGCCAGCAGCCAGTTTGCGGGAACCACCTCCTCCTACGAGCAGTACTTC	CASSQFAGTTSSYEQYF
TRBV3-1	TRBJ1-3	.	many	TGTGCCAGCAGCCAAGTACCAGGGAGGACTGGAAACACCATATATTTT	CASSQVPGRTGNTIYF
TRBV2	TRBJ2-7	.	many	TGTGCCAATAAACGTACGGAGGGCTACGAGCAGTACTTC	CANKRTEGYEQYF
TRBV29-1	TRBJ2-7	.	.	TGCAGCGTCAGTCTCAACCCGCCCTACGAGCAGTACTTC	CSVSLNPPYEQYF
TRBV7-6	TRBJ1-6	.	many	TGTGCCAGCAGCTTATCCTCCGCGTTCTATAATTCACCCCTCCACTTT	CASSLSSAFYNSPLHF
TRBV6-2/TRBV6-3	TRBJ1-5	.	few	TGTGCCAGCAGTTACGAACCGCCGGCAATCCTGCCCCAGCATTTT	CASSYEPPAILPQHF